The T cell receptor (beta chain) under discussion was sequenced for a study of T-cell reconstitution after alpha-beta-depleted transplantation in children. General study points: Alpha-beta T cells about two months after transplant reportedly derived from several hundred expanded graft clones.

Preparation of the TCRbeta library was carried out with unique molecular identifiers. TCRdb fed the PCR reads into MiXCR, producing one record per CDR3 protein. The data show about 240,000 distinct CDR3 sequences, roughly a quarter seen once. This clonotype appeared many times. Its target is not known. CDR1 and CDR2 (germline): LGHNA, YNFKEQ. V was pared by 1 base and J by 2 bases, with 7 bases between. The length of the CDR3 is 14 residues. This TCR came from a girl between 2 and 10 years old with Fanconi anemia, due to receive a stem cell transplant. This specimen consisted of PBMCs, obtained before TCRalphabeta/CD19-depleted stem cell transplant. The V gene is TRBV4-2, the J gene TRBJ2-3; the D is unclear. Here the CDR3 reads CASSQATTTDTQYF. DNA for the CDR3: TGTGCCAGCAGCCAAGCCACCACCACAGATACGCAGTATTTT.